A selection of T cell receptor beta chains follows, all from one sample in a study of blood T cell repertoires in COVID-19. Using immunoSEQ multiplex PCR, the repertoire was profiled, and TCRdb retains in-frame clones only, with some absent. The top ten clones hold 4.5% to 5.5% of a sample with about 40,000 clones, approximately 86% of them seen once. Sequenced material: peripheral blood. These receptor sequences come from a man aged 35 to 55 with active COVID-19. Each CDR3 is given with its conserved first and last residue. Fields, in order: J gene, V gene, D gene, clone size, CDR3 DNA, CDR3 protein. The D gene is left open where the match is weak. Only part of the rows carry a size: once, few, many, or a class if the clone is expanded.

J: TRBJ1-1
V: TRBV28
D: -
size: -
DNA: TGTGCCAGCAGAAGAAATACAGGAATGAACACTGAAGCTTTCTTT
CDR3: CASRRNTGMNTEAFF

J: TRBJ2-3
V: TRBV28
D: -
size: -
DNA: TGTGCCAGCAGTATCGGGTACACAGATACGCAGTATTTT
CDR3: CASSIGYTDTQYF

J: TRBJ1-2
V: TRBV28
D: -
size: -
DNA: TGTGCCAGCAGTAGACGAACGGGGTCGGGCTATGGCTACACCTTC
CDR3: CASSRRTGSGYGYTF

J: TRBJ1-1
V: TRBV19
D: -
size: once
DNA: TGTGCCAGTATTAGACAAGGCATGAACACTGAAGCTTTCTTT
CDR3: CASIRQGMNTEAFF

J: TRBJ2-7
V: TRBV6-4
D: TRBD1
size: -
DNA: TGTGCCAGCAGTGCCGGGACAGGGGGTTACGAGCAGTACTTC
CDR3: CASSAGTGGYEQYF

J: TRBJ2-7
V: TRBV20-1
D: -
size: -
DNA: TGCAGTGCTAGTCACTCTAGCTCCACCGGCGAGCAGTACTTC
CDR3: CSASHSSSTGEQYF

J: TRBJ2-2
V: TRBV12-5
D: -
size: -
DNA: TGTGCTAGTGGTTTTACTCAGGGAGGTAGCACCGGGGAGCTGTTTTTT
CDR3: CASGFTQGGSTGELFF

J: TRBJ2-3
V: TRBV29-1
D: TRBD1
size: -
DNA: TGCAGCGTTGAAGTACGGGCTGTGGCGGGACAGGGGAGCACAGATACGCAGTATTTT
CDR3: CSVEVRAVAGQGSTDTQYF

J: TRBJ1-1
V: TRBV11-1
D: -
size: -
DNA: TGTGCCAGCAGCTTAAACAGGATAAACACTGAAGCTTTCTTT
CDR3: CASSLNRINTEAFF

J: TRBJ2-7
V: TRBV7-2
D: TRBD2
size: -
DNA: TGTGCCAGCAGCTCGGGTAGCGGGAGTGGCTACGAGCAGTACTTC
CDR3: CASSSGSGSGYEQYF

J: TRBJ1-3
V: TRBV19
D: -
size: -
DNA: TGTGCCAGTAGTATGAGATCGGGGACTGGAAACACCATATATTTT
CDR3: CASSMRSGTGNTIYF

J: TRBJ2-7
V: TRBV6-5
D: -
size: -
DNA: TGTGCCAGCGGGACCGGACAGACCTACGAGCAGTACTTC
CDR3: CASGTGQTYEQYF

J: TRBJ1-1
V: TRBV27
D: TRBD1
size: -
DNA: TGTGCCAGCAGCCGGGGACAGGGGATAATGTACACTGAAGCTTTCTTT
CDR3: CASSRGQGIMYTEAFF

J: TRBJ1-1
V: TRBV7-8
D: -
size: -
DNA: TGTGCCAGCAGCCGAGCAGGGGCTTACATTTCTGAAGCTTTCTTT
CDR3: CASSRAGAYISEAFF

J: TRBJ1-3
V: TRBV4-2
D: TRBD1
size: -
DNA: TGTGCCAGCAGCCCAGGGACAGGGAACACCATATATTTT
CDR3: CASSPGTGNTIYF

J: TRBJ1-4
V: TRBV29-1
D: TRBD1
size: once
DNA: TGCAGCGTGGCCAGACAGGGAAATGAAAAACTGTTTTTT
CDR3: CSVARQGNEKLFF

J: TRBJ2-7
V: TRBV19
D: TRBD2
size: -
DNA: TGTGCCAGTAGTGCGCGAAGGACTAGCGGGAGGGACGAGCAGTACTTC
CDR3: CASSARRTSGRDEQYF

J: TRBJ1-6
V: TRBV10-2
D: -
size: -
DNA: TGCGCCAGCAGTGAGTACAATAATTCACCCCTCCACTTT
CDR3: CASSEYNNSPLHF

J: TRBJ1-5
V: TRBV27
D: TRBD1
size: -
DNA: TGTGCCAGCAGTCCACAGGGCAGGGGGTTTCAGCCCCAGCATTTT
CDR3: CASSPQGRGFQPQHF

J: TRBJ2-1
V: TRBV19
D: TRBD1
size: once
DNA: TGTGCCAGTAGTCGACAGGGGAATGAGCAGTTCTTC
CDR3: CASSRQGNEQFF

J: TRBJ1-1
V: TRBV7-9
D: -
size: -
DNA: TGTGCCAGCAGCCAGGGCCAGCACGACACTGAAGCTTTCTTT
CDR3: CASSQGQHDTEAFF

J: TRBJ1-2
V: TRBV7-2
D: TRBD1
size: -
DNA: TGTGCCAGCAGCTTAGAGGCAGGGGGTTATGGCTACACCTTC
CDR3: CASSLEAGGYGYTF

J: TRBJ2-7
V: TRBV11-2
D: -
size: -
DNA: TGTGCCAGCAGCCAATTTCGGTACGAGCAGTACTTC
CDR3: CASSQFRYEQYF

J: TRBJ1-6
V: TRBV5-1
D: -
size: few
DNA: TGCGCCAGCAGCTTAGGCTCCGGGGTTAATTCACCCCTCCACTTT
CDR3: CASSLGSGVNSPLHF

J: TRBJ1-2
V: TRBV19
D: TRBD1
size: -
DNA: TGTGCCAGTAGTGACCCCGGGACAGCCAACTATGGCTACACCTTC
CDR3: CASSDPGTANYGYTF

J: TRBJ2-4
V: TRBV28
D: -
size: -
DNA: TGTGCCAGCAGTTTGGAGGGGCGGCGGGCCAAAAACATTCAGTACTTC
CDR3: CASSLEGRRAKNIQYF

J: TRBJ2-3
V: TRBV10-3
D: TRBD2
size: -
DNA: TGTGCCATCAGTGAGTCGCAGGGCGGGAGGGCAGATACGCAGTATTTT
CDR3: CAISESQGGRADTQYF